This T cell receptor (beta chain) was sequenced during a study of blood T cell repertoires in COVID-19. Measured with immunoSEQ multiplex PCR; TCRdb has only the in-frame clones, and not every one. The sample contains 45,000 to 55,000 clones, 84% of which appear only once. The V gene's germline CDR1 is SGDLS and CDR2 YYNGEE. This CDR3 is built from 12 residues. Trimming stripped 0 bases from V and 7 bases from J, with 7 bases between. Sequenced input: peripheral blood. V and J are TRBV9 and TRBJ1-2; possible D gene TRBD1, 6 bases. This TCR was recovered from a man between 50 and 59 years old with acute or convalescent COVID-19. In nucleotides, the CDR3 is TGTGCCAGCAGCGTAGAAGGGGGTGGCTACACCTTC. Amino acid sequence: CASSVEGGGYTF.